The rows below give T cell receptor beta chains drawn from one sample of a study of somatic mutations in cytotoxic T cells in rheumatoid arthritis. The assay was immunoSEQ multiplex PCR, and TCRdb's table has in-frame clones only and misses some. The sample lists 13,000 or so clones; over 80% were seen once. The sequencing input was CD8+ T cells sorted from blood. All receptors come from an adult with rheumatoid arthritis. CDR3s include the opening cysteine and the closing phenylalanine or tryptophan. The D gene is left open where the match is weak. Clone size is stated in some rows and not others, as once, few, many or a class when expanded.

CDR3 DNA,CDR3 protein,J gene,D gene,clone size,V gene
TGTGCCAGCAGCTTAGAGAACGGGGAGCTGTTTTTT,CASSLENGELFF,TRBJ2-2,.,.,TRBV11-3
TGTGCCAGCAGTGTAGGGGCGGAAGAGACCCAGTACTTC,CASSVGAEETQYF,TRBJ2-5,.,.,TRBV2
TGTGCCAGCACCCCACAGGGTACGTCTAACTATGGCTACACCTTC,CASTPQGTSNYGYTF,TRBJ1-2,.,.,TRBV7-2
TGCGCCAGCAGCCCCATAGCAGGGGGTGGTGGCTACACCTTC,CASSPIAGGGGYTF,TRBJ1-2,TRBD1,.,TRBV4-3
TGTGCCAGCAGCCCATTTCCACCGGGTCATAATTCACCCCTCCACTTT,CASSPFPPGHNSPLHF,TRBJ1-6,.,.,TRBV11-3
TGTGCCAGCAGCTTCAAGGGTTTCTCCTACGAGCAGTACTTC,CASSFKGFSYEQYF,TRBJ2-7,.,.,TRBV13
TGTGCCAGCTCACCTTGGACAGGGAGGGATACGCAGTATTTT,CASSPWTGRDTQYF,TRBJ2-3,TRBD1,.,TRBV18
TGTGCCAGCAGCAAGAGCCTTTTTGATGAGCAGTTCTTC,CASSKSLFDEQFF,TRBJ2-1,.,once,TRBV21-1
TGTGCCAGCAGCCCTAGCCGCGGGGGAAACACCATATATTTT,CASSPSRGGNTIYF,TRBJ1-3,.,.,TRBV7-6
TGTGCCAGCAGCCCGATGGACGGTTACAATGAGCAGTTCTTC,CASSPMDGYNEQFF,TRBJ2-1,.,once,TRBV7-6
TGTGCCAGTAGTATTATGGGTGGCTCCTACAATGAGCAGTTCTTC,CASSIMGGSYNEQFF,TRBJ2-1,.,.,TRBV19
TGTGCCTGGAGTGTACCTTACAGAGAGATGACTAGCGAGGGCTACAATGAGCAGTTCTTC,CAWSVPYREMTSEGYNEQFF,TRBJ2-1,TRBD2,.,TRBV30
TGTGCCAGCAGCCCGACATGGACAGGGGACCATGAGCAGTTCTTC,CASSPTWTGDHEQFF,TRBJ2-1,TRBD1,.,TRBV27
TGTGCCAGCCACGAACCGGGACCGACCTCTGGGGCCAACGTCCTGACTTTC,CASHEPGPTSGANVLTF,TRBJ2-6,.,.,TRBV28
TGTGCCAGCAGCCCGCCTCCTTATGGCTACACCTTC,CASSPPPYGYTF,TRBJ1-2,.,.,TRBV5-8
TGTGCCAGCAGCCATAGGGTCGGGGCCAACGTCCTGACTTTC,CASSHRVGANVLTF,TRBJ2-6,.,.,TRBV14
TGTGCCGGAGGGTCGGGAGAGACCCAGTACTTC,CAGGSGETQYF,TRBJ2-5,.,.,TRBV28
TGTGCCAGCAGCCCAGTTAGGACAGCCCCCGGCGGTGGTGAAAAACTGTTTTTT,CASSPVRTAPGGGEKLFF,TRBJ1-4,.,.,TRBV5-5
TGCGCCAGCAGCTTCGTTACTGACGCCCTGGATACGCAGTATTTT,CASSFVTDALDTQYF,TRBJ2-3,.,.,TRBV5-1
TGTGCCAGCAGCTTAATCGAAGCCATCTACAATGAGCAGTTCTTC,CASSLIEAIYNEQFF,TRBJ2-1,.,.,TRBV7-2
TGTGCCAGCAGTCCGGTAGGGGGATCCAATCAGCCCCAGCATTTT,CASSPVGGSNQPQHF,TRBJ1-5,.,once,TRBV27
TGTGCCAGCAGTTTTCCCCCGACAGGGTCCACCGGAAACACCATATATTTT,CASSFPPTGSTGNTIYF,TRBJ1-3,TRBD1,.,TRBV28
TGTGCCAGCAGCGTAGAGGTAGCGGGGGGTGCAGATACGCAGTATTTT,CASSVEVAGGADTQYF,TRBJ2-3,TRBD2,.,TRBV9
TGTGCCAGCACCCCGGTGTTAGGGGATAATGAGCAGTTCTTC,CASTPVLGDNEQFF,TRBJ2-1,.,.,TRBV6-5
TGCGCCAGCAGCTTGGAATTCGGGGCGGGGTACGAGCAGTACTTC,CASSLEFGAGYEQYF,TRBJ2-7,.,.,TRBV5-1
TGTGCCAGCAGCCAAGAGGTTTTCTCCGGGGAGCTGTTTTTT,CASSQEVFSGELFF,TRBJ2-2,.,.,TRBV14
TGTGCCAGCAGCTTAAAAGAGACCTACGAGCAGTACTTC,CASSLKETYEQYF,TRBJ2-7,.,.,TRBV7-2
TGCGCCAGCAGCTTCAGAGCGGGAGGGGCCCAGGATGAGCAGTTCTTC,CASSFRAGGAQDEQFF,TRBJ2-1,TRBD2,.,TRBV5-1
TGTGCCAGCAGTGTCGCCAGGGGTACGGCCTACAATGAGCAGTTCTTC,CASSVARGTAYNEQFF,TRBJ2-1,.,.,TRBV2
TGTGCCAGCAGCTCTATGGGCAGGGTGGATGAAAAACTGTTTTTT,CASSSMGRVDEKLFF,TRBJ1-4,.,.,TRBV7-2
TGTGCCAGCAGTCCGGGGAGTGGTTACGAGCAGTACTTC,CASSPGSGYEQYF,TRBJ2-7,.,few,TRBV27
TGCGCCAGCAGTTACGATTTAGACAGGGGGCTCTACGAGCAGTACTTC,CASSYDLDRGLYEQYF,TRBJ2-7,TRBD1,.,TRBV5-1
TGTGCCAGTAGTCCCGACCGGGACGTTAATCAAGAGACCCAGTACTTC,CASSPDRDVNQETQYF,TRBJ2-5,.,.,TRBV19
TGTGCCAGCAGCTTGCAGCGGGGGGCCTACTACGAGCAGTACTTC,CASSLQRGAYYEQYF,TRBJ2-7,TRBD2,once,TRBV11-1
TGTGCATCCTCGGGTCTAGCGGGAGACACAGATACGCAGTATTTT,CASSGLAGDTDTQYF,TRBJ2-3,TRBD2,.,TRBV6-1
TGCGCCAGCAGCTTGGTGTCCAACACCGGGGAGCTGTTTTTT,CASSLVSNTGELFF,TRBJ2-2,.,.,TRBV5-1
TGTGCCAGCAGTATCCCCACCGGGACAGAAGCTTTCTTT,CASSIPTGTEAFF,TRBJ1-1,.,.,TRBV6-5
TGTGCCTGGAGCCCCGGACAGGGGGCTAACATTCAGTACTTC,CAWSPGQGANIQYF,TRBJ2-4,TRBD1,.,TRBV30
TGTGCCAGCAGTCGGGACTGGGGGGACAATGAGCAGTTCTTC,CASSRDWGDNEQFF,TRBJ2-1,.,.,TRBV2
TGTGCCAGCAGCCCCCCCACTAGGATAAATTCACCCCTCCACTTT,CASSPPTRINSPLHF,TRBJ1-6,.,.,TRBV7-8
TGTGCCAGCAGCCCCCCAGCGGGGACCTACGAGCAGTACTTC,CASSPPAGTYEQYF,TRBJ2-7,TRBD2,.,TRBV7-9
TGTGCCAGCAGTTTTACTCGGGACAGGGTAAACACCATATATTTT,CASSFTRDRVNTIYF,TRBJ1-3,TRBD1,.,TRBV28
TGTGCCAGCAGCGGCCGGGACAGGGACATTCAGTACTTC,CASSGRDRDIQYF,TRBJ2-4,TRBD1,.,TRBV9
TGTGCCAGCAGCTTAGCGACAGGGTCTACTATAGCTAACTATGGCTACACCTTC,CASSLATGSTIANYGYTF,TRBJ1-2,TRBD1,.,TRBV7-8
TGTGCCAGCAGTGCGACTAGCTATGAGCAGTTCTTC,CASSATSYEQFF,TRBJ2-1,TRBD2,.,TRBV6-5
TGTGCCAGCAGTTCTCCACCACAGGGGAATGGCTACACCTTC,CASSSPPQGNGYTF,TRBJ1-2,TRBD1,once,TRBV28
TGTGCCAGCAGCCCCTCGACTAGCGGGAGTCAAGAGACCCAGTACTTC,CASSPSTSGSQETQYF,TRBJ2-5,TRBD2,.,TRBV9
TGTGCCAGCAGCGCTGACTGGGGGCAATTAGAGACCCAGTACTTC,CASSADWGQLETQYF,TRBJ2-5,.,once,TRBV9
TGTGCCAGCACTTCCAGGGACAGGGGGTCAACCTACGAGCAGTACTTC,CASTSRDRGSTYEQYF,TRBJ2-7,TRBD1,.,TRBV28
TGTGCCAGCAGCTTATTTGTGGCGGCCTCTGGAAACACCATATATTTT,CASSLFVAASGNTIYF,TRBJ1-3,.,.,TRBV7-2
TGTGCTAGTGGTTTGCCCAGGCCCCCCCAGCGCCGGGGGGTTATCTCCTACGAGCAGTACTTC,CASGLPRPPQRRGVISYEQYF,TRBJ2-7,TRBD2,.,TRBV12-5
TGTGCCAGCAGCGCCCTCGAAACTAGCGGGGCAGAGCAGTTCTTC,CASSALETSGAEQFF,TRBJ2-1,TRBD2,few,TRBV9
TGCGCCAGCAGCAGGATTACTAGCACAGATACGCAGTATTTT,CASSRITSTDTQYF,TRBJ2-3,.,few,TRBV10-2